This entry lists 4 T cell receptor beta chains sequenced from one sample in a study of blood T cell repertoires in COVID-19. Some clones are missing from TCRdb's copy, which holds only in-frame ones; the method was immunoSEQ multiplex PCR. The sample carries around 210,000 clones, more than 65% recorded once. The sample consisted of peripheral blood. These receptors originate from a human donor in a cohort sampled during active COVID-19.

This chain joins TRBV10-2 and TRBJ1-6; 9 bases align to TRBD1. V gave up 4 bases and J gave up 9 bases; unmatched junction bases: 4. The V gene's germline CDR1 is WSHSY and CDR2 SAAADI. The CDR3 sequence is 14 residues long. DNA of the CDR3: TGCGCCAGCAGTGGAGGACAGGGGAGTTCACCCCTCCACTTT. It is translated as CASSGGQGSSPLHF.

The sample holds one count of this clone. The chain joins TRBV27 to TRBJ2-7; 7 nucleotides match TRBD1. V was pared by 6 bases and J by 0 bases, with 8 bases of the junction left unmatched. This CDR3 region has 15 residues. Germline lookup yields CDR1 MNHEY and CDR2 SMNVEV (reference sequence). This CDR3 is CASRAPQGISYEQYF. The CDR3 bases are TGTGCCAGCAGGGCCCCACAGGGGATCTCCTACGAGCAGTACTTC.

This chain links TRBV23-1 with TRBJ2-5; 10 bases line up with TRBD2. TRBV23-1 is labeled an ORF, and its function is uncertain. This CDR3 contains 14 residues. With V trimmed by 3 bases and J by 3 bases, 1 base remained unmatched. The CDR3 DNA reads as TGCGCCAGCAGTCAGCTAGCGGGAGAAGAGACCCAGTACTTC. This gives the protein CASSQLAGEETQYF.

This clone was observed once. This chain uses TRBV7-9 with TRBJ1-4; possibly TRBD1 for D (6 bases). The germline gives CDR1 SEHNR, CDR2 FQNEAQ (reference sequence). CDR3 length: 15 amino acids. V lost 6 bases and J lost 7, with 18 bases in between. CDR3 amino acids: CASSRQASGGEKLFF. CDR3 nucleotide sequence: TGTGCCAGCAGTAGACAGGCTAGTGGCGGTGAAAAACTGTTTTTT.